This TCR beta chain was retrieved from a study of T cells in Graves' hyperthyroidism and ophthalmopathy. Study-wide results and caveats: Blood also held most thyroid clonotypes expanded beyond 0.001.

Trimming left V 3 bases short and J 4 bases short, with 16 bases between. Germline CDR1 is DFQATT and CDR2 is SNEGSKA (reference sequence). The CDR3 is made up of 14 amino acids. By share, this clonotype ranks as medium-sized (0.01 to 0.1%). The antigen is undetermined. RNA transcripts provided the source from which TCR beta CDR3 regions were amplified. The primer set for the first-round RT-PCR of the TCR CDR3 was HTBI. A single record per CDR3 protein comes from TCRdb applying MiXCR to the multiplex PCR reads. The sample gives about 55,000 distinct CDR3 sequences, about 50% of which show up once; approximately 3.3% is in the top ten.

This clonotype originated in an older woman with Graves' ophthalmopathy. This chain connects TRBV20-1 to TRBJ2-7; perhaps D is TRBD1 or TRBD2 (5 bases each). Input material: blood. The CDR3 nucleotides read TGCAGTGCTAGTACCGGGACGGACTTTTACGAGCAGTACTTC. As protein: CSASTGTDFYEQYF.